These 19 T cell receptor beta chains were sequenced from one sample in a study of shared clonotypes between healthy human individuals. TCRdb's table, derived via immunoSEQ multiplex PCR, lists solely in-frame clones and lacks some. The table has over a million clones, roughly 96% seen once. Source material: naive CD4+ T cells sorted from blood. The subset here: CD45RA+ positively selected. Every receptor here comes from a man aged 25 to 45 in good health.

V usage is TRBV5-1 and J usage is TRBJ2-7; either TRBD1 or TRBD2 may fit D (5 bases each). The CDR3 length is 16 residues. V was clipped by 4 bases and J by 7 bases, with 24 bases between them. Germline CDR1 and CDR2: SGHRS and YFSETQ. The CDR3 region has the DNA TGCGCCAGCAGCACGCCGCAGGGACGCAAGGATTTAGAGCAGTACTTC. It is translated as CASSTPQGRKDLEQYF.

On this clone: The sample contains more than one DNA sequence encoding this CDR3. J is TRBJ2-7 and V is TRBV18; D ambiguous. Germline V gives CDR1 KGHSH, CDR2 LQKENI. This CDR3 spans 12 amino acids. Between the trimmed V and J ends, which lost 3 bases and 4 bases, there was a span of 7 bases. This chain's CDR3 is CASSPGDYEQYF. CDR3 sequence (DNA): TGTGCCAGCTCACCTGGGGATTACGAGCAGTACTTC.

V usage is TRBV18 and J usage is TRBJ2-3; 10 nucleotides line up with TRBD1. The V and J ends lost 3 bases and 3 bases, in that order; junction bases with no gene match: 6. Germline V gene lookup returns CDR1 KGHSH and CDR2 LQKENI. The CDR3 has 16 residues. This chain's CDR3 is CASSPVGQGVTDTQYF. CDR3 in DNA: TGTGCCAGCTCACCCGTCGGACAGGGGGTGACAGATACGCAGTATTTT.

The chain couples TRBV28 to TRBJ2-1; tentative D call: TRBD2 (6 bases). Trimming shortened V by 1 base and J by 12 bases, and 10 bases separated the two germline ends. In germline, CDR1 is MDHEN, CDR2 SYDVKM. This CDR3 comprises 12 residues. In nucleotides, the CDR3 is TGTGCCAGCAGTTTATATGGGGGAGGGCAGTTCTTC. Its protein is CASSLYGGGQFF.

To note about this clone: Within the sample, other DNA sequences also encode this same CDR3. The chain has TRBV5-1 and TRBJ2-5, with D tentatively TRBD1 (5 bases). The CDR3 length is 12 residues. Trimming cost V 0 bases and J 5 bases, with 5 bases left between them. Germline-derived CDR1 and CDR2 are SGHRS and YFSETQ. CDR3 residues: CASSLEGETQYF. CDR3 nucleotide sequence: TGCGCCAGCAGCTTGGAGGGGGAGACCCAGTACTTC.

This clone showed up just once. The chain employs TRBV5-4 and TRBJ2-5; D could derive from TRBD1 or TRBD2 (5 bases each). Trimming took off 0 bases at V and 5 bases at J, with 11 bases between the two ends. Looked up from germline, CDR1 is SGHNT and CDR2 is YYREEE (reference sequence). The CDR3 sequence is 14 residues long. For the CDR3, the DNA is TGTGCCAGCAGCTTGGCCCGGGGACGGGAGACCCAGTACTTC. Translation: CASSLARGRETQYF.

This clone was detected once. V gene TRBV10-3 combines with J gene TRBJ2-1; TRBD2 is a possible D gene (5 bases). The V and J ends lost 4 bases and 1 base respectively, with 17 bases between them. CDR1 ENHRY and CDR2 SYGVKD come from the germline V gene. The CDR3 totals 17 residues. Here the CDR3 reads CAISGMISALSYNEQFF. The CDR3 DNA follows: TGTGCCATCAGTGGGATGATTAGCGCGTTATCCTACAATGAGCAGTTCTTC.

The J gene is TRBJ2-3, the V gene TRBV11-2; the match to TRBD1 covers 9 bases. Germline CDR1 reads SGHAT; CDR2 reads FQNNGV. With 1 base clipped from V and 8 bases from J, the junction kept 16 bases outside the gene matches. The CDR3 has 18 residues. DNA of the CDR3: TGTGCCAGCAGCTTAGTCGGCAACCGGGACAGGGACATAACTACGCAGTATTTT. Translation: CASSLVGNRDRDITTQYF. The full variable domain, rest sourced from reference TRBV11-2 and TRBJ2-3, is EAGVAQSPRYKIIEKRQSVAFWCNPISGHATLYWYQQILGQGPKLLIQFQNNGVVDDSQLPKDRFSAERLKGVDSTLKIQPAKLEDSAVYLCASSLVGNRDRDITTQYFGPGTRLTVL.

The genes are TRBV11-2 and TRBJ2-7; TRBD1 aligns across 7 bases. The trim removed 2 bases at V and 3 bases at J, leaving 13 bases unmatched. Germline values: CDR1 SGHAT, CDR2 FQNNGV. CDR3 length: 17 residues. The CDR3 reads CASSLRPWGQRDYEQYF. CDR3 bases: TGTGCCAGCAGCTTACGCCCTTGGGGACAGCGAGACTACGAGCAGTACTTC.

This clone appeared once. The chain carries TRBV5-5 and TRBJ1-2; D remains ambiguous. V lost 0 bases and J 8 bases, leaving 11 bases between the germline ends. The CDR3 has 13 residues. The germline V gene encodes CDR1 SGHKS and CDR2 YYEKEE (reference sequence). The DNA for the CDR3 is TGTGCCAGCAGCTTGGCCAGGCCCGAGGGCTACACCTTC. Its translation is CASSLARPEGYTF.

The J gene is TRBJ2-4, the V gene TRBV4-2; either TRBD1 or TRBD2 may supply D (5 bases each). The V end was cut by 4 bases, the J end by 6 bases, with 13 bases between. The germline V gene has CDR1 LGHNA and CDR2 YNFKEQ. The CDR3 totals 14 residues. CDR3: CASSLGDVGNIQYF. In nucleotides, the CDR3 is TGTGCCAGCAGCCTGGGGGACGTGGGAAACATTCAGTACTTC.

This clone has only one observation. This chain connects TRBV11-2 to TRBJ2-5; D remains ambiguous. V gave up 0 bases and J gave up 4 bases, with 12 bases separating them. Germline loops: CDR1 SGHAT, CDR2 FQNNGV. CDR3 size: 15 residues. The CDR3 reads CASSLEGYRGETQYF. CDR3 nucleotide sequence: TGTGCCAGCAGCTTAGAGGGTTACCGAGGAGAGACCCAGTACTTC. The full variable domain, in which reference TRBV11-2 and TRBJ2-5 provide the parts outside the CDR3, is EAGVAQSPRYKIIEKRQSVAFWCNPISGHATLYWYQQILGQGPKLLIQFQNNGVVDDSQLPKDRFSAERLKGVDSTLKIQPAKLEDSAVYLCASSLEGYRGETQYFGPGTRLLVL.

This clone was counted between two and nine times. The V and J genes are TRBV4-2 and TRBJ2-1; D possibly corresponds to TRBD2 (6 bases). Germline V lookup: CDR1 LGHNA, CDR2 YNFKEQ. The CDR3 totals 15 residues. Trimming removed 5 bases at V and 5 bases at J, with 16 bases between. The CDR3 here is CASSGWGERDNEQFF. The CDR3 DNA follows: TGTGCCAGCAGCGGATGGGGGGAGAGGGACAATGAGCAGTTCTTC.

DNA of the CDR3: TGTGCCACCAGCAGACCCGGACAGGCCGCAGGAAATGAGCAGTTCTTC. Residues: CATSRPGQAAGNEQFF. The genes are TRBV15 and TRBJ2-1; 7 nucleotides align to TRBD1. V trimming: 2 bases; J trimming: 7 bases; junction bases outside the gene matches: 11. This CDR3 region has 16 residues. The germline V gene has CDR1 LNHNV and CDR2 YYDKDF (reference sequence).

The chain joins TRBV5-1 to TRBJ2-1, with 10 bases that match TRBD2. CDR3 length: 16 residues. V was clipped by 4 bases and J by 6 bases; unmatched bases: 10. CDR1 is SGHRS and CDR2 is YFSETQ in the germline V gene. The DNA for the CDR3 is TGCGCCAGCAGCATCCCCCTAGCGGGAGTTGGCAATGAGCAGTTCTTC. It codes for CASSIPLAGVGNEQFF.

V gene TRBV5-1 combines with J gene TRBJ2-7; 12 nucleotides align to TRBD1. This CDR3 has 14 residues. CDR1 is SGHRS and CDR2 is YFSETQ in the germline V gene. V shed 3 bases and J 6 bases; nucleotides not matched to a gene: 4. The CDR3: CASSWRDRGREQYF. Written as DNA, the CDR3 is TGCGCCAGCAGCTGGCGGGACAGGGGGCGCGAGCAGTACTTC. Full variable domain (rest looked up from reference TRBV5-1 and TRBJ2-7): KAGVTQTPRYLIKTRGQQVTLSCSPISGHRSVSWYQQTPGQGLQFLFEYFSETQRNKGNFPGRFSGRQFSNSRSEMNVSTLELGDSALYLCASSWRDRGREQYFGPGTRLTVT.

Points on this clone: Other DNA sequences in the sample encode the same CDR3. This rearrangement joins TRBV30 to TRBJ1-5; maybe TRBD1 (5 bases). This CDR3 has 13 residues. Germline assignment: CDR1 GTSNPN and CDR2 SVGIG (reference sequence). V was shortened by 1 base and J by 4 bases, with 8 bases between the two germline ends. The CDR3 sequence: CAWSGQGNQPQHF. The DNA of the CDR3 is TGTGCCTGGAGTGGGCAGGGTAATCAGCCCCAGCATTTT.

This clone was seen just once. The chain combines TRBV28 with TRBJ1-5; D unresolved. Trimming removed 2 bases at V and 5 bases at J, with 10 bases between. Germline values: CDR1 MDHEN, CDR2 SYDVKM. The CDR3 consists of 14 residues. CDR3 coding DNA: TGTGCCAGCAGTTTAGCCGACGGGGATCAGCCCCAGCATTTT. Translated, it gives CASSLADGDQPQHF. Full variable domain (remainder filled in from reference TRBV28 and TRBJ1-5): DVKVTQSSRYLVKRTGEKVFLECVQDMDHENMFWYRQDPGLGLRLIYFSYDVKMKEKGDIPEGYSVSREKKERFSLILESASTNQTSMYLCASSLADGDQPQHFGDGTRLSIL.

V is TRBV29-1 and J is TRBJ1-1; 8 positions match TRBD1. Germline assignment: CDR1 SQVTM and CDR2 ANQGSEA. CDR3 length equals 13 residues. V shed 8 bases, J shed 3 bases, and the junction held 8 bases outside the gene matches. CDR3 DNA sequence: TGCAGCACCTCGGACAGGGTGTACACTGAAGCTTTCTTT. Protein sequence: CSTSDRVYTEAFF.